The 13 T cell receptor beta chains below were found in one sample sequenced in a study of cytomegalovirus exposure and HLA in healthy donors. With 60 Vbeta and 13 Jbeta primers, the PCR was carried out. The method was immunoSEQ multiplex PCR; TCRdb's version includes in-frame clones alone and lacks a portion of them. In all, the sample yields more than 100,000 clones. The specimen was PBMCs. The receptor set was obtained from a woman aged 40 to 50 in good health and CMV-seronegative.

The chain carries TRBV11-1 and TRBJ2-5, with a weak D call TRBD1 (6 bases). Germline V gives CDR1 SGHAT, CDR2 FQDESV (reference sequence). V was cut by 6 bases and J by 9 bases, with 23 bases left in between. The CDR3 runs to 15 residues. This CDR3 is CASRFSGTREGSQYF. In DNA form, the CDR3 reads TGTGCCAGCAGATTCTCCGGGACACGCGAGGGCTCCCAGTACTTC.

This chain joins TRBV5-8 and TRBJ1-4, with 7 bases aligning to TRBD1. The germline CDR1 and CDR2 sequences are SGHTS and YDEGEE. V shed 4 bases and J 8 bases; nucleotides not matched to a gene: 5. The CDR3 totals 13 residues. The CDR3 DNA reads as TGTGCCAGCAGCACAGGGGTCCGGGAAAAACTGTTTTTT. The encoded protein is CASSTGVREKLFF.

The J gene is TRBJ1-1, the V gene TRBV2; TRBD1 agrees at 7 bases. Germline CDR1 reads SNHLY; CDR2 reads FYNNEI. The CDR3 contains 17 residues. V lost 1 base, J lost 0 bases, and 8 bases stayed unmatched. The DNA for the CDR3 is TGTGCCAGCAGTGAAGGACGGTTAGGGGGCTTGAACACTGAAGCTTTCTTT. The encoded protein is CASSEGRLGGLNTEAFF.

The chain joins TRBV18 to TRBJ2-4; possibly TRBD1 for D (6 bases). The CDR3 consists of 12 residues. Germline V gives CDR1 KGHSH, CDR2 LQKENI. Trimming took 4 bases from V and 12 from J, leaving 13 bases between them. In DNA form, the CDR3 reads TGTGCCAGCTCACGAGACACAGGGAATCAGTACTTC. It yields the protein CASSRDTGNQYF.

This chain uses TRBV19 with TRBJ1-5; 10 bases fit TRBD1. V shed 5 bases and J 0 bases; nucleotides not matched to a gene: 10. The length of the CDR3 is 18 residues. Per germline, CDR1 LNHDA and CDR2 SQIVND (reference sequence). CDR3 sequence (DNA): TGTGCCAGTAGTGCCGCGGGACAGGGGATTTATAGCAATCAGCCCCAGCATTTT. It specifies CASSAAGQGIYSNQPQHF.

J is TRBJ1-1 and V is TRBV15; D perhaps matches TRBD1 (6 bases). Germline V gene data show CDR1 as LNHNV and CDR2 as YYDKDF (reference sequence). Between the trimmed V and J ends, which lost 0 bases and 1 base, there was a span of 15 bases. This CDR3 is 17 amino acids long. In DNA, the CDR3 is TGTGCCACCAGCAGAGATCCCTGGGCAGGGGCGAACACTGAAGCTTTCTTT. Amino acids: CATSRDPWAGANTEAFF.

In DNA form, the CDR3 reads TGTGCCAGCAGCTTAAATAAGGGGGCTTACGACGAGCAGTACTTC. This encodes CASSLNKGAYDEQYF. The rearrangement links TRBV7-3 to TRBJ2-7, with 7 nucleotides matching TRBD1. Looked up from germline, CDR1 is SGHTA and CDR2 is FQGTGA. The junction had 8 bases not matched to a gene; V was cut back by 1 base and J by 5 bases. The CDR3 consists of 15 residues.

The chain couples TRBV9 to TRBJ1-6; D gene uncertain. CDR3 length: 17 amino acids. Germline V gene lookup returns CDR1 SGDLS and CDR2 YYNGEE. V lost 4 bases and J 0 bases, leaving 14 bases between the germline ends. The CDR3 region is CASSPRVGSSYNSPLHF. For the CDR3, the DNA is TGTGCCAGCAGCCCAAGGGTAGGGAGCTCCTATAATTCACCCCTCCACTTT.

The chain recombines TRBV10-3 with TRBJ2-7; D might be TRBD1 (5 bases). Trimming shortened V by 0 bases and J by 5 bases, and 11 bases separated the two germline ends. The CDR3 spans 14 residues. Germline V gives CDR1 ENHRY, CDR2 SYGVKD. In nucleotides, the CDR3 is TGTGCCATCAGTGAGTCCAGGGATCCGCACGAGCAGTACTTC. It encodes CAISESRDPHEQYF.

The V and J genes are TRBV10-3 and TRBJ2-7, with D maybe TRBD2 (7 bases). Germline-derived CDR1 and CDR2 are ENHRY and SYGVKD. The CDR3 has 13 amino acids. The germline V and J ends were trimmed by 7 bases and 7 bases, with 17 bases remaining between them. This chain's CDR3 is CAITPLQGGEQYV. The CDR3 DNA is TGTGCCATCACCCCGTTACAGGGAGGGGAGCAGTACGTC.

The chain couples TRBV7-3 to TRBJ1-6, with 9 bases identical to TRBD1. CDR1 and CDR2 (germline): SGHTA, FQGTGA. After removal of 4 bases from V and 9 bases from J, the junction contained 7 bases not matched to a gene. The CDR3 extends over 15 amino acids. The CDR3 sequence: CASSSSGTGSSPLHF. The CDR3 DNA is TGTGCCAGCAGCTCCTCCGGGACAGGGAGTTCACCCCTCCACTTT.

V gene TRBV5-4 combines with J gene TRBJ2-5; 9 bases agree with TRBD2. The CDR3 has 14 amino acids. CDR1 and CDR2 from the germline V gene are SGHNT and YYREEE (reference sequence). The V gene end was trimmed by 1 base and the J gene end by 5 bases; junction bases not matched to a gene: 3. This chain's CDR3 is CASSLRGGAETQYF. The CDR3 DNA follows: TGTGCCAGCAGCTTGCGCGGGGGGGCGGAGACCCAGTACTTC.

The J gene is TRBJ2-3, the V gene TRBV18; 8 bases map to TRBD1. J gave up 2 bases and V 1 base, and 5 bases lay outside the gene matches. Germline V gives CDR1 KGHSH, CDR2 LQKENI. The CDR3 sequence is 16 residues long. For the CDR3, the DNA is TGTGCCAGCTCACCACTACAGGGGGAACTCACAGATACGCAGTATTTT. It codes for CASSPLQGELTDTQYF.